The 25 T cell receptor beta chains reported below all come from one sample, sequenced in a study of shared clonotypes between healthy human individuals. The repertoire was sequenced with immunoSEQ multiplex PCR; TCRdb's copy has only in-frame clones and lacks some. The top ten hold 0.057% of the sample, which has about 600,000 clones, almost 97% seen once. Input material: naive CD4+ T cells sorted from blood. The subset was: CD45RA+ positively selected. These receptors all come from a woman in her thirties in good health.

The V call is TRBV5-1, the J call TRBJ2-1; 10 bases line up with TRBD1. Germline V gene sequence: CDR1 SGHRS, CDR2 YFSETQ. The CDR3 sequence is 15 residues long. V was clipped by 3 bases and J by 2 bases; unmatched bases: 2. The CDR3 reads CASSSDRGTYNEQFF. The CDR3 nucleotides are TGCGCCAGCAGCTCGGACAGGGGGACCTACAATGAGCAGTTCTTC.

This chain links TRBV18 with TRBJ2-7; no clear D. This CDR3 is 13 amino acids long. Germline CDR1 KGHSH, CDR2 LQKENI. V lost 0 bases to trimming and J lost 3 bases, with 6 bases between them. For the CDR3, the DNA is TGTGCCAGCTCACCACCTTCTGACTACGAGCAGTACTTC. Translating it yields CASSPPSDYEQYF.

The chain links TRBV18 to TRBJ2-3, with D unresolved. The CDR3 is made up of 12 amino acids. The V end was cut by 6 bases, the J end by 4 bases, with 8 bases between. CDR1 and CDR2 (germline): KGHSH, LQKENI. The CDR3 sequence: CASSASSDTQYF. The CDR3 region has the DNA TGTGCCAGCTCGGCAAGTTCAGATACGCAGTATTTT.

This sequence joins TRBV2 and TRBJ2-3; 10 positions match TRBD1. The CDR3 totals 15 residues. V shed 5 bases, J shed 5 bases, and the junction held 7 bases outside the gene matches. The V gene's germline CDR1 is SNHLY and CDR2 FYNNEI. In DNA, the CDR3 is TGTGCCAGCAGTCTTCGACAGGGGGCGCGAGATACGCAGTATTTT. Translating gives CASSLRQGARDTQYF.

The rearrangement joins TRBV6-5 to TRBJ2-5; TRBD2 agrees at 9 bases. V was clipped by 4 bases and J by 5 bases; unmatched bases: 8. The CDR3 is 15 residues long. Germline assignment: CDR1 MNHEY and CDR2 SVGAGI. CDR3 amino acids: CASSSGGTSWETQYF. Here the CDR3 DNA reads TGTGCCAGCAGTTCCGGCGGGACTAGCTGGGAGACCCAGTACTTC.

The chain joins TRBV5-1 to TRBJ1-3; a weak D match, TRBD1 (5 bases). The germline CDR1 and CDR2 sequences are SGHRS and YFSETQ. The CDR3 extends over 15 amino acids. Trimming stripped 4 bases from V and 0 bases from J, with 11 bases between. This chain's CDR3 is CASSPGPLSGNTIYF. For the CDR3, the DNA is TGCGCCAGCAGCCCGGGACCGCTCTCTGGAAACACCATATATTTT.

The chain uses TRBV18 and TRBJ1-4, with TRBD1 as a possible D gene (5 bases). Germline CDR1 is KGHSH and CDR2 is LQKENI. The CDR3 loop spans 15 amino acids. V lost 3 bases and J 8 bases, leaving 16 bases between the germline ends. CDR3 sequence reads: CASSPSGAPVEKLFF. The DNA for the CDR3 is TGTGCCAGCTCACCTTCCGGGGCCCCCGTGGAAAAACTGTTTTTT.

This clone has just a few counts. The chain recombines TRBV6-5 with TRBJ1-5; D is perhaps TRBD1 (5 bases). This CDR3 spans 15 amino acids. Looked up from germline, CDR1 is MNHEY and CDR2 is SVGAGI. V lost 5 bases to trimming and J lost 0 bases, with 11 bases between them. In DNA form, the CDR3 reads TGTGCCAGCAGTCCGGCGGGGCCTAGCAATCAGCCCCAGCATTTT. Translated, it gives CASSPAGPSNQPQHF.

The V call is TRBV15, the J call TRBJ2-5; TRBD1 matches at 9 bases. With V trimmed by 7 bases and J by 5 bases, 8 bases remained unmatched. The germline V gene encodes CDR1 LNHNV and CDR2 YYDKDF (reference sequence). The CDR3 spans 14 residues. CDR3 residues: CATKDRGIGETQYF. The CDR3 bases are TGTGCCACCAAGGACAGGGGCATTGGTGAGACCCAGTACTTC.

The V call is TRBV29-1, the J call TRBJ2-3; no clear D. CDR3 size: 12 residues. The germline V gene has CDR1 SQVTM and CDR2 ANQGSEA. Trimming removed 4 bases from V and 1 base from J, with 6 bases in between. The CDR3 here is CSVATRTDTQYF. The CDR3 DNA reads TGCAGCGTTGCCACTCGCACAGATACGCAGTATTTT.

The V gene is TRBV5-8, the J gene TRBJ1-1, with unresolved D. The CDR3 extends over 17 amino acids. Germline V lookup: CDR1 SGHTS, CDR2 YDEGEE. Trimming took 0 bases from V and 3 from J, leaving 18 bases between them. CDR3 in amino acids: CASSLGGHRALDTEAFF. CDR3 sequence (DNA): TGTGCCAGCAGCTTGGGAGGCCATAGGGCTTTGGACACTGAAGCTTTCTTT.

This clone was seen a single time. The V and J genes are TRBV28 and TRBJ2-7; D gene uncertain. Germline V CDR1 and CDR2: MDHEN, SYDVKM. CDR3 length: 12 amino acids. The V end lost 6 bases, the J end lost 4 bases, and 10 bases lay between the germline ends. CDR3 amino acids: CASRSNIYEQYF. The CDR3 DNA follows: TGTGCCAGCAGAAGTAACATTTACGAGCAGTACTTC. The full variable domain, with the rest looked up from reference TRBV28 and TRBJ2-7, is DVKVTQSSRYLVKRTGEKVFLECVQDMDHENMFWYRQDPGLGLRLIYFSYDVKMKEKGDIPEGYSVSREKKERFSLILESASTNQTSMYLCASRSNIYEQYFGPGTRLTVT.

The chain links TRBV28 to TRBJ2-5, with D possibly matching TRBD2 (6 bases). Trimming stripped 3 bases from V and 4 bases from J, with 9 bases between. CDR3 size: 13 residues. CDR1 MDHEN and CDR2 SYDVKM come from the germline V gene. The CDR3 region is CASSLVGGETQYF. The CDR3 coding sequence is TGTGCCAGCAGTTTGGTGGGAGGAGAGACCCAGTACTTC. Full variable domain (outside the CDR3, taken from reference TRBV28 and TRBJ2-5): DVKVTQSSRYLVKRTGEKVFLECVQDMDHENMFWYRQDPGLGLRLIYFSYDVKMKEKGDIPEGYSVSREKKERFSLILESASTNQTSMYLCASSLVGGETQYFGPGTRLLVL.

A single count supports this clone. The rearrangement uses TRBV28 and TRBJ1-5; TRBD1 matches 10 bases. In germline, CDR1 is MDHEN, CDR2 SYDVKM. The CDR3 spans 17 residues. V lost 6 bases and J lost 0; bases outside the gene matches: 8. The DNA of the CDR3 is TGTGCCAGCAGGGACCGGGACAGGGGTCGTAGCAATCAGCCCCAGCATTTT. This encodes CASRDRDRGRSNQPQHF.

The rearrangement uses TRBV14 and TRBJ2-3; TRBD2 agrees at 7 bases. This CDR3 is 15 amino acids long. Germline lookup yields CDR1 SGHDN and CDR2 FVKESK. V shed 3 bases, J shed 0 bases, and the junction held 3 bases outside the gene matches. CDR3 sequence (DNA): TGTGCCAGCAGCCAGAAGCGGGGAAGCACAGATACGCAGTATTTT. This encodes CASSQKRGSTDTQYF.

Only one count was recorded for this clone. This chain joins TRBV5-1 and TRBJ1-4, with a possible D match to TRBD1 (6 bases). Germline CDR1 SGHRS, CDR2 YFSETQ. This CDR3 is built from 15 residues. V was pared by 0 bases and J by 5 bases, with 11 bases between. The CDR3 protein is CASSLASQGNEKLFF. In DNA, the CDR3 is TGCGCCAGCAGCTTGGCCAGCCAGGGGAATGAAAAACTGTTTTTT.

The genes are TRBV28 and TRBJ2-7; TRBD2 agrees at 7 bases. With V trimmed by 6 bases and J by 6 bases, 5 bases remained unmatched. This CDR3 has 12 residues. The V gene's germline CDR1 is MDHEN and CDR2 SYDVKM. In DNA form, the CDR3 reads TGTGCCAGCAGAGCTAGCGGTTCCGAGCAGTACTTC. Translating gives CASRASGSEQYF.

The chain has TRBV28 and TRBJ1-5, with D uncertain. V dropped 6 bases and J dropped 9 bases, with 21 bases sitting between them. Germline V gene data show CDR1 as MDHEN and CDR2 as SYDVKM. The CDR3 is 15 residues long. CDR3: CASRPPGIGTLPQHF. CDR3 DNA sequence: TGTGCCAGCAGACCCCCAGGAATAGGAACTCTGCCCCAGCATTTT.

The J gene is TRBJ2-2, the V gene TRBV19, with a possible D match to TRBD2 (6 bases). The CDR3 has 14 amino acids. In germline, CDR1 is LNHDA, CDR2 SQIVND (reference sequence). The V and J ends lost 6 bases and 6 bases respectively, with 14 bases between them. The DNA of the CDR3 is TGTGCCAGTAGAGGAGGGGTTCTCCCCGGGGAGCTGTTTTTT. This sequence encodes CASRGGVLPGELFF.

This clone occurred once. The genes are TRBV7-2 and TRBJ1-6; D is unclear. CDR1 and CDR2 (germline): SGHTA, FQGNSA. The length of the CDR3 is 13 residues. V shed 2 bases and J shed 15 bases, with 14 bases lying between them. The CDR3 region is CASSLRLPPYLHF. In DNA form, the CDR3 reads TGTGCCAGCAGCTTACGCCTCCCTCCATACCTCCACTTT.

The chain links TRBV19 to TRBJ2-2, with D uncertain. The CDR3 has 14 residues. CDR1 is LNHDA and CDR2 is SQIVND in the germline V gene (reference sequence). Trimming took 4 bases from V and 1 from J, leaving 7 bases between them. In nucleotides, the CDR3 is TGTGCCAGTAGTAGTTGGATGAACACCGGGGAGCTGTTTTTT. Encoded protein: CASSSWMNTGELFF.

The chain carries TRBV19 and TRBJ2-3, with D maybe TRBD2 (7 bases). The germline V gene encodes CDR1 LNHDA and CDR2 SQIVND (reference sequence). Trimming stripped 5 bases from V and 5 bases from J, with 17 bases between. CDR3 length: 15 residues. CDR3 amino acids: CASSPAGGRRDTQYF. The CDR3 nucleotides are TGTGCCAGTAGTCCGGCCGGGGGGCGGCGAGATACGCAGTATTTT.

This chain connects TRBV7-9 to TRBJ1-1; D remains unclear. Germline V gene lookup returns CDR1 SEHNR and CDR2 FQNEAQ (reference sequence). CDR3 size: 13 residues. V lost 1 base and J 0 bases, leaving 3 bases between the germline ends. CDR3 bases: TGTGCCAGCAGCTTAGTGTTGAACACTGAAGCTTTCTTT. Residues: CASSLVLNTEAFF.

This sequence joins TRBV7-2 and TRBJ2-5; 8 bases are shared with TRBD2. Germline lookup yields CDR1 SGHTA and CDR2 FQGNSA. This CDR3 is 17 amino acids long. V dropped 5 bases and J dropped 0; count of bases not matched to a gene: 11. The CDR3 DNA follows: TGTGCCAGCAGCAGGCGGGCCGGGGGGGCGTACCAAGAGACCCAGTACTTC. Translation gives CASSRRAGGAYQETQYF.

In DNA form, the CDR3 reads TGTGCCAGCAGCTGGAGCCTCAATGAAAAACTGTTTTTT. Translation: CASSWSLNEKLFF. The rearrangement joins TRBV7-6 to TRBJ1-4; no reliable D call. The CDR3 consists of 13 residues. Trimming cost V 4 bases and J 5 bases, with 8 bases left between them. Germline V gene data show CDR1 as SGHVS and CDR2 as FNYEAQ.